This T cell receptor (beta chain) was obtained from a study of regulatory T cells in long-lasting Graves disease. Sample time point: persistent/refractory GD, antithyroid drugs over 5 years with positive TRAb. Generation of the TCR library employed RNA extracted from PBMCs. An endocrinology unit in Xi'an, China, supplied the patients. In this sample, this clonotype turned up many times. Its matching antigen is unknown. Findings of the study overall: Persistent cases favored TRBV28, TRBJ1-2 and TRBJ2-5. Lower TCR diversity characterized persistent Graves' patients relative to newly diagnosed patients.

CDR3-region Arm-PCR and iRepertoire HTBI primers produced the TCR beta libraries. Per the original methods: Overall, samples carried roughly 60 TRBV and 14 TRBJ segments. TCRdb re-called the multiplex PCR reads with MiXCR, one entry per CDR3 protein. The V and J calls follow TCRdb's processing rather than the paper's. The sample records around 400,000 distinct CDR3 sequences, roughly 25% being singletons. V was pared by 0 bases and J by 3 bases, with 15 bases between. CDR3 size: 16 residues. Per germline, CDR1 SGHRS and CDR2 YFSETQ. The sequenced sample was peripheral blood mononuclear cells (PBMCs), obtained when the disease was refractory, from a patient treated with antithyroid drugs. This clonotype was obtained from a woman aged 40 to 50 with Graves disease. V gene TRBV5-1 combines with J gene TRBJ1-2, with D unclear. The CDR3 nucleotides read TGCGCCAGCAGCTTGGCCCCCCCGGATGACTACTATGGCTACACCTTC. Translating gives CASSLAPPDDYYGYTF. The variable domain in full, with the rest retrieved from reference TRBV5-1 and TRBJ1-2, is KAGVTQTPRYLIKTRGQQVTLSCSPISGHRSVSWYQQTPGQGLQFLFEYFSETQRNKGNFPGRFSGRQFSNSRSEMNVSTLELGDSALYLCASSLAPPDDYYGYTFGSGTRLTVV.